These 10 T cell receptor beta chains share one sample of origin, sequenced in a study of blood T cell repertoires in COVID-19 (dated by TCRdb to 2018 to 2021). The method was the immunoSEQ multiplex PCR assay. TCRdb carries this immuneACCESS record with in-frame sequences only. Its versions omit some clonotypes, under half of them owing to an unresolved V gene in the studies checked, with the rest unexplained. This sample gives some 330,000 clones in total; roughly nine tenths of them show up just once. The ten largest clones represent approximately 18% of the sample. The sequencing sample was made of PBMCs or T cells enriched from blood (not recorded which). The source is a woman aged 25-40 years who had recovered from COVID-19.

Notes on this clone: Within the sample, other DNA sequences also encode this same CDR3. The rearrangement joins TRBV9 to TRBJ2-7, with a tentative D call TRBD2 (5 bases). Trimming pared 2 bases from V and 0 bases from J, leaving 9 bases between. Germline values: CDR1 SGDLS, CDR2 YYNGEE. The CDR3 has 14 residues. DNA for the CDR3: TGTGCCAGCAGCGTGGTGGGGAGCTCCTACGAGCAGTACTTC. Translated: CASSVVGSSYEQYF.

This rearrangement joins TRBV7-8 to TRBJ1-3; 10 bases are a match to TRBD1. In germline, CDR1 is SGHVS, CDR2 FQNEAQ. The CDR3 runs 18 residues. V trimming: 1 base; J trimming: 1 base; junction bases outside the gene matches: 7. The CDR3 DNA is TGTGCCAGCAGCTTAGGGTATCGGGACAGGGGATCTGGAAACACCATATATTTT. This encodes CASSLGYRDRGSGNTIYF.

V gene TRBV27 combines with J gene TRBJ1-2; 8 bases align to TRBD1. CDR1 is MNHEY and CDR2 is SMNVEV in the germline V gene (reference sequence). The CDR3 sequence is 19 residues long. Trimming cost V 5 bases and J 1 base; bases outside gene matches: 18. The CDR3 DNA sequence: TGTGCCAGCAGTCAAAGGGGGGGCCGGGACAGGCAAATTAACTATGGCTACACCTTC. This gives the protein CASSQRGGRDRQINYGYTF.

The genes are TRBV5-3 and TRBJ1-2; no definite D call. TRBV5-3 falls under the ORF class, with uncertain function. The CDR3 has 16 residues. Trimming pared 7 bases from V and 1 base from J, leaving 20 bases between. As DNA, the CDR3 is TGTGCCAGATTTCGCGGTCCCCAACTTCTTAACTATGGCTACACCTTC. It yields the protein CARFRGPQLLNYGYTF.

In the case of this clone: This CDR3 is also generated by other DNA sequences in the sample. The rearrangement links TRBV7-9 to TRBJ1-1; D remains ambiguous. CDR3 length: 13 amino acids. The germline V gene encodes CDR1 SEHNR and CDR2 FQNEAQ (reference sequence). The V end was cut by 5 bases, the J end by 1 base, with 8 bases between. CDR3 amino acids: CASSPSGNTEAFF. The CDR3 bases are TGTGCCAGCAGCCCGTCAGGGAACACTGAAGCTTTCTTT.

The chain carries TRBV7-3 and TRBJ2-1; TRBD2 is a possible D gene (5 bases). Germline loops: CDR1 SGHTA, CDR2 FQGTGA. This CDR3 spans 13 amino acids. Trimming cost V 5 bases and J 9 bases, with 14 bases left between them. The CDR3 reads CASSQAEGSEQFF. The CDR3 DNA reads TGTGCCAGCAGCCAGGCAGAAGGGAGTGAGCAGTTCTTC.

This rearrangement joins TRBV19 to TRBJ1-3, with a weak D call TRBD1 (6 bases). CDR3 length: 14 residues. Per the germline V gene, CDR1 is LNHDA and CDR2 is SQIVND (reference sequence). V was shortened by 8 bases and J by 0 bases, with 11 bases between the two germline ends. In nucleotides, the CDR3 is TGTGCCAGTGGGGACACGAGCTCTGGAAACACCATATATTTT. It translates to CASGDTSSGNTIYF.

This chain connects TRBV6-4 to TRBJ1-1; a possible D gene is TRBD1 (5 bases). Trimming removed 6 bases at V and 1 base at J, with 12 bases between. Germline CDR1 and CDR2: MRHNA and SNTAGT. The CDR3 is made up of 14 amino acids. For the CDR3, the DNA is TGTGCCAGCAGGGTAGACAGTTCGAACACTGAAGCTTTCTTT. Its protein product is CASRVDSSNTEAFF.

V and J are TRBV14 and TRBJ1-6; 10 bases line up with TRBD1. The V gene's germline CDR1 is SGHDN and CDR2 FVKESK. V shed 5 bases and J 7 bases; nucleotides not matched to a gene: 5. The CDR3 loop spans 15 amino acids. CDR3 protein: CASSVRGQGNSPLHF. CDR3 coding DNA: TGTGCCAGCAGCGTTCGGGGACAGGGGAATTCACCCCTCCACTTT.

The chain carries TRBV2 and TRBJ1-5; D uncertain. From germline, CDR1 is SNHLY and CDR2 FYNNEI. V was pared by 6 bases and J by 0 bases, with 9 bases between. The CDR3 sequence is 14 residues long. The DNA of the CDR3 is TGTGCCAGCAGAAGGGAGAATAGCAATCAGCCCCAGCATTTT. Its protein is CASRRENSNQPQHF.